This record looks at one T cell receptor (beta chain) sequence and its context. Its target antigen remains unknown. Base qualities are not at hand, and no much larger clone is one base apart. The TCR beta CDR3 regions were amplified from the RNA transcripts. For the first round of RT-PCR on the TCR CDR3, the HTBI primer set was used together with the Qiagen OneStep RT-PCR kit. Libraries were constructed in a second round of multiplex PCR, after which size selection and purification were carried out. Sequencing of the libraries was done on an Illumina HiSeq2000 using paired-end 100 bp reads. From the authors' description of their analysis: SOAPnuke was used to process the raw data, removing reads that contained adapters or uncalled bases, had a mean Phred below 15, or lacked an exact match to the constant primer or identifier. High-quality paired reads were merged using COPE v1.2.5, and each unique nucleotide sequence was defined as a clonotype. MiTCR v1.1 was used to align the clonotypes against IMGT TRBV, TRBD and TRBJ reference segments. The analysis was restricted to V-J combinations with a frequency above 0.0001, which together covered 99.2% of the repertoires. A TCS score was defined as the ratio between F50 (clonal expansion) and ExV (chaos), using BLOSUM62-based TCRdist between CDR3 peptides within each V-J. Welch's t-statistics and random forest reduced roughly 530 V-J features to 10 to 15, which were used in a naive Bayes classifier (R e1071). TCRdb passed the public sequencing reads through fastp at Q25 and MiXCR, retaining productive beta sequences. One record per CDR3 amino acid sequence lists the most common genes and DNA. What appears here as the V and J calls and clone size reflects TCRdb's work, not the paper's. A total of fewer than 850,000 distinct CDR3 sequences appear in this sample, roughly 17% of them only once. Of the sample, 15% to 19% falls within the top ten clones.

The data originate from a study of T cells in Graves' hyperthyroidism and ophthalmopathy (dated by TCRdb to about 2019). General notes on the study: Peripheral blood samples were taken at the time of initial diagnosis, prior to any treatment. Prospective prediction of ophthalmopathy was tested in an independent validation cohort of 18 to 20 hyperthyroidism patients and around 16 patients who later progressed to ophthalmopathy. The 100 or so discovery patients were randomly split 7:3 into training and test sets. According to the paper, TCR Vbeta CDR3 sequencing was carried out on approximately 140 peripheral blood samples, which came from approximately 41 ophthalmopathy, 80 or so hyperthyroidism and roughly 17 progressor patients. After blood sampling, hyperthyroidism patients were treated with methimazole at a starting dose of 30 mg daily, and ophthalmopathy patients were treated with high-dose intravenous methylprednisolone. In addition, the study compared T-cell repertoires in thyroid tissue and in blood from several Graves' hyperthyroidism patients. To identify distinguishing TCR V-J signatures, a discovery cohort of 95 to 100 patients was used, comprising 43 with Graves' ophthalmopathy and 57 with stable Graves' hyperthyroidism.

Graves' hyperthyroidism was defined as stable when no progression to ophthalmopathy occurred over 18 months of follow-up. The hyperthyroidism patients were between 18 and 65 years old and newly diagnosed, with a disease duration of less than 2 months. Patients with uncontrolled infections, other autoimmune diseases, pregnancy or lactation were excluded. Clinical symptoms, serum thyroxine and TRAb, thyroid ultrasound, and orbital computed tomography formed the basis for the diagnoses. PBMCs were separated from approximately 9.9 ml of fresh peripheral blood using Ficoll-Paque density gradient centrifugation. Total RNA was extracted with Trizol reagent, and quality was checked on an Agilent 2100 Bioanalyzer. Overall study outcomes, separate from this receptor: Sample size was not statistically predetermined, and blinding of investigators to group allocation was not performed. Blood samples also contained most of the expanded thyroid clonotypes (frequency above 0.001), which suggests that blood repertoires may reflect thyroid immune responses. In cross-validation, a model built on a 13 V-J signature told ophthalmopathy apart from stable hyperthyroidism with under 90% sensitivity and roughly 82% specificity, and in testing the same model reached 80%/75%. In validation, the model predicted progression to ophthalmopathy with over 60% sensitivity and about 73% specificity, a median of approximately 6.5 months before onset.

The source material was blood. The clonotype was recovered from a man between 45 and 60 years old with Graves' hyperthyroidism.

CDR3 loop: CATSDFGLKYNEQFF. The bases are TGTGCCACCAGTGATTTCGGCCTCAAATACAATGAGCAGTTCTTC. The sequence is built from TRBV24-1 and TRBJ2-1; a confident D gene designation cannot be given. CDR1 and CDR2 are drawn from the germline V gene: KGHDR, SFDVKD. The V end loses 1 base and the J end loses 4 bases, and a stretch of 10 bases separates them. From the cysteine through the phenylalanine, the CDR3 covers 15 amino acids. Here the CDR3 DNA is all that survives: 45 bases in frame from base 1.